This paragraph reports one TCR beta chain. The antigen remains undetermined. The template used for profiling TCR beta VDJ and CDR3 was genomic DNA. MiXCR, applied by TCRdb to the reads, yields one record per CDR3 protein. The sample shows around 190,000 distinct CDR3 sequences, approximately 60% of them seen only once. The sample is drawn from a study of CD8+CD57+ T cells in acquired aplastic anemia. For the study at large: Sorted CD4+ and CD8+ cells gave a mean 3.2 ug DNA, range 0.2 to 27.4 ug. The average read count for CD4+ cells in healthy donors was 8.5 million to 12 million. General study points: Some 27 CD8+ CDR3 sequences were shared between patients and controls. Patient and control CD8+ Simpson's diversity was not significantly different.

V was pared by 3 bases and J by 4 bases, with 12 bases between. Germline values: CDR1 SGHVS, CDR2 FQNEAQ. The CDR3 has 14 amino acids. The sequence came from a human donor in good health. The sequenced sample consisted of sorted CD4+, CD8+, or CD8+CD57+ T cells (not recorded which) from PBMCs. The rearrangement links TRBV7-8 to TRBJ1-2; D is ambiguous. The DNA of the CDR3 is TGTGCCAGCAGCTTCGACACGGCCGTCTATGGCTACACCTTC. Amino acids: CASSFDTAVYGYTF.